The entry below gives a single TCR beta chain sequence along with its context. How the authors handled the data: Quantification of nucleated cells was approximated via reference gene primer amplification. Profiled with immunoSEQ multiplex PCR; TCRdb holds only in-frame clones, not every one. V and J calls and clone size are as listed in that table; D and trimming were resolved from the DNA. The sample contains fewer than 200,000 clones, less than 90% of which appear only once. The entry originates in a study of blood T cell repertoires in COVID-19. About the study: Sites across the United States, Italy and Spain contributed samples from acute and convalescent COVID-19. Nucleic acid was either cDNA or gDNA, and it came from T cells, B-cell-depleted T cells, or PBMCs.

The CDR3 contains 16 residues. The V end was cut by 0 bases, the J end by 2 bases, with 13 bases between. CDR1 is LNHNV and CDR2 is YYDKDF in the germline V gene (reference sequence). The V call is TRBV15, the J call TRBJ2-5; D may be TRBD1 (6 bases). The TCR originated in a man between 65 and 79 years old with active or convalescent COVID-19. Input material: peripheral blood. For the CDR3, the DNA is TGTGCCACCAGCAGAGATGGCAGGGGACGTCAAGAGACCCAGTACTTC. It specifies CATSRDGRGRQETQYF.